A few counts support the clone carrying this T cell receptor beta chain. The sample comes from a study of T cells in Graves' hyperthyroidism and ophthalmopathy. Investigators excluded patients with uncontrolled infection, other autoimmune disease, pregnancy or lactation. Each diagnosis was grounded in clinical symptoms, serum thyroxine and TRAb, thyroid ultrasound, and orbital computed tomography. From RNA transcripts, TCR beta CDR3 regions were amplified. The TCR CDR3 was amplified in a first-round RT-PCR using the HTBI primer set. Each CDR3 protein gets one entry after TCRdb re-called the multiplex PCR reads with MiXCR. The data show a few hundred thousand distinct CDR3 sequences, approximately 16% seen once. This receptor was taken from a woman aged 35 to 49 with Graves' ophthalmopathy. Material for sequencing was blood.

The CDR3: CAWRYRRGFEQFF. The CDR3, as DNA: TGTGCCTGGAGGTACCGTAGGGGGTTCGAGCAGTTCTTC. The V gene is TRBV30, the J gene TRBJ2-1; D is possibly TRBD1 (6 bases). The CDR3 length is 13 residues. Germline CDR1 GTSNPN, CDR2 SVGIG (reference sequence). V dropped 3 bases and J dropped 10 bases, with 16 bases sitting between them.